This T cell receptor (beta chain) was sequenced for a study of T cell responses to AZD1222 COVID-19 vaccine. Study conclusions and caveats: Possibly, clonal diversity was underestimated; donors were largely white British and included more females. Per reports, nearly half of all spike-specific TCRs target regions that are unmutated in variants. Among vaccine-associated CD4 TCRs, coverage spanned spike, with dominance at 160-218 and 743-854.

Produced via immunoSEQ multiplex PCR; TCRdb's table is partial and in-frame only. The sample holds about 150,000 clones; approximately 89% are singletons and the top ten take about 1.8%. Concerning this clone: The antigen remains unidentified.

Second-dose groups at about 4 or about 12 weeks were pooled. The sample was peripheral blood, taken 28 days after the second AZD1222 dose. This receptor was obtained from an adult who received the AZD1222 COVID-19 vaccine.

The CDR3 spells CASSLVLGQVGYTF. The CDR3 region has the DNA TGTGCCAGCAGCTTAGTGCTGGGGCAGGTTGGCTACACCTTC. The chain links TRBV7-9 to TRBJ1-2; D might be TRBD1 (5 bases). Trimming shortened V by 1 base and J by 7 bases, and 13 bases separated the two germline ends. The CDR3 has 14 amino acids. CDR1 is SEHNR and CDR2 is FQNEAQ in the germline V gene (reference sequence).